This TCR beta chain emerged from a study of T-cell reconstitution after alpha-beta-depleted transplantation in children. V lost 8 bases and J lost 1; bases outside the gene matches: 1. From germline, CDR1 is KGHSH and CDR2 LQKENI. The CDR3 length is 13 residues. Preparing the TCRbeta library involved the use of unique molecular identifiers. TCRdb used MiXCR to reprocess the PCR reads, holding one entry per CDR3 protein. The data show approximately 130,000 distinct CDR3 sequences, roughly 9.7% seen once. This clonotype showed up just a few times. Its antigen is undetermined. Study-wide results and caveats: Several hundred expanded graft clones reportedly gave rise to the alpha-beta T cells present about two months after transplant. T cells produced anew were the main source of T-cell counts and diversity one year after transplant.

The V gene is TRBV18, the J gene TRBJ2-5; 10 bases match TRBD2. The TCR originated in a girl under two years old who had a stem cell transplant for combined immunodeficiency, so the T cells may come from the graft donor. The sequenced sample was PBMCs, mostly from graft donor cells, obtained 180 days after TCRalphabeta/CD19-depleted stem cell transplant. CDR3 residues: CASGLAAQETQYF. Here the CDR3 DNA reads TGTGCCAGCGGACTAGCGGCCCAAGAGACCCAGTACTTC.